The rows below give T cell receptor beta chains drawn from one sample of a study of T cells in Graves' hyperthyroidism and ophthalmopathy. From the multiplex PCR reads, TCRdb called clonotypes with MiXCR, one entry per CDR3 protein. The table lists hundreds of thousands of distinct CDR3 sequences, about 38% of them singletons, with approximately 8.7% in the top ten. Sequencing was performed on blood. These receptors all stem from a man aged 18 to 29 with Graves' hyperthyroidism. CDR3s include the opening cysteine and the closing phenylalanine or tryptophan. Each record gives: D gene, J gene, V gene, clone size, CDR3 protein, CDR3 DNA. A D gene is named only where the DNA matches it firmly. Rows may omit the clone size; those that give it use once, few, many or a size class.

.,TRBJ2-7,TRBV7-1,.,CASSSWGPYELLSYEQYF,TGTGCCAGCAGCTCCTGGGGGCCGTATGAACTGCTCTCCTACGAGCAGTACTTC
.,TRBJ2-2,TRBV20-1,.,CSARVSNEGNTGELFF,TGCAGTGCTAGAGTTAGCAATGAAGGGAACACCGGGGAGCTGTTTTTT
TRBD1,TRBJ2-5,TRBV20-1,.,CSAGTGGMQTQYF,TGCAGTGCTGGGACAGGGGGTATGCAGACCCAGTACTTC
TRBD1,TRBJ1-1,TRBV29-1,.,CSLTGTDAFF,TGCAGCTTAACCGGGACAGACGCTTTCTTT
.,TRBJ2-2,TRBV7-2,.,CASVLLGLANTGELFF,TGTGCCAGCGTCCTTCTCGGGCTAGCGAACACCGGGGAGCTGTTTTTT
.,TRBJ2-2,TRBV12-3/TRBV12-4,.,CASRLDTGELFF,TGTGCCAGCAGACTCGACACCGGGGAGCTGTTTTTT
.,TRBJ1-2,TRBV15,once,CAISRPETGATYGYTF,TGTGCCATCAGCAGACCCGAGACAGGAGCGACCTATGGCTACACCTTC
TRBD2,TRBJ2-7,TRBV24-1,.,CATSETGLVGYEQYF,TGTGCCACCAGTGAAACTGGACTAGTGGGGTACGAGCAGTACTTC
.,TRBJ1-1,TRBV24-1,once,CATSTPTGRTEAFF,TGTGCCACCAGCACACCTACAGGGCGGACTGAAGCTTTCTTT
.,TRBJ2-3,TRBV29-1,.,CSVELVDPGTDTQYF,TGCAGCGTTGAATTGGTTGACCCCGGCACAGATACGCAGTATTTT
TRBD1,TRBJ1-6,TRBV25-1,.,CASSAVQGDGSPLHF,TGTGCCAGCAGTGCGGTACAGGGGGACGGTTCACCCCTCCACTTT
.,TRBJ1-1,TRBV29-1,many,CSVLGQPSSTEAFF,TGCAGCGTGCTCGGACAGCCGAGTTCCACTGAAGCTTTCTTT
.,TRBJ1-2,TRBV7-9,few,CASSHTGPYGYTF,TGTGCCAGCAGCCATACAGGGCCTTATGGCTACACCTTC
TRBD2,TRBJ2-5,TRBV6-9,.,CARDKRGGQETQYF,TGTGCCAGAGACAAGCGGGGGGGCCAGGAGACCCAGTACTTC
.,TRBJ1-1,TRBV7-8,few,CASSSTRDTEAFF,TGTGCCAGCAGCTCAACCAGGGACACTGAAGCTTTCTTT
TRBD2,TRBJ2-5,TRBV5-1,.,CASSQTSGGSGTQYF,TGCGCCAGCAGCCAGACTAGCGGGGGTTCTGGGACCCAGTACTTC
TRBD1,TRBJ1-4,TRBV5-6,.,CASSSTGSRHSTNEKLFF,TGTGCCAGCAGCTCGACAGGGTCGCGACACTCAACTAATGAAAAACTGTTTTTT
.,TRBJ1-2,TRBV7-2,.,CASSFRQYGYTF,TGTGCCAGCAGCTTCCGACAGTATGGCTACACCTTC
.,TRBJ2-5,TRBV5-1,few,CASSPGWNSKETQYF,TGCGCCAGCAGCCCCGGGTGGAACAGTAAAGAGACCCAGTACTTC
.,TRBJ1-5,TRBV7-4,once,CASSLRPTGSNQPQHF,TGTGCCAGCAGCTTGCGGCCCACAGGCAGCAATCAGCCCCAGCATTTT
TRBD2,TRBJ2-2,TRBV6-5,few,CARLEPGGPGELFF,TGTGCCAGGCTCGAGCCGGGGGGACCCGGGGAGCTGTTTTTT
.,TRBJ2-5,TRBV15,many,CATSRDPSGGETQYF,TGTGCCACCAGCAGAGATCCAAGCGGTGGGGAGACCCAGTACTTC
.,TRBJ2-6,TRBV2,.,CASVTTGSLSGANVLTF,TGTGCCAGCGTTACAACAGGGTCCCTCTCTGGGGCCAACGTCCTGACTTTC
.,TRBJ1-5,TRBV10-3,.,CAISPPTVSWSNQPQHF,TGTGCCATCAGTCCACCGACAGTTAGCTGGAGCAATCAGCCCCAGCATTTT
.,TRBJ1-1,TRBV29-1,once,CSVEGGSENTEAFF,TGCAGCGTTGAAGGGGGCAGTGAGAACACTGAAGCTTTCTTT
.,TRBJ1-2,TRBV29-1,.,CSVTNTGVRGYTF,TGCAGCGTCACAAACACCGGGGTTCGTGGCTACACCTTC
.,TRBJ1-2,TRBV20-1,many,CSDRAENYGYTF,TGCAGTGATCGGGCCGAGAACTATGGCTACACCTTC
.,TRBJ1-5,TRBV6-2/TRBV6-3,few,CASSYFGGSNQPQHF,TGTGCCAGCAGTTACTTCGGGGGAAGCAATCAGCCCCAGCATTTT
TRBD1,TRBJ1-5,TRBV2,.,CASSEETGLGQPQHF,TGTGCCAGCAGTGAAGAGACAGGGCTCGGGCAGCCCCAGCATTTT
.,TRBJ1-1,TRBV5-1,few,CASSYWDKNTEAFF,TGCGCCAGCAGCTATTGGGACAAGAACACTGAAGCTTTCTTT
.,TRBJ1-1,TRBV7-2,many,CASSFQALGAFF,TGTGCCAGCAGCTTTCAGGCGCTCGGAGCTTTCTTT